This T cell receptor (beta chain) comes out of a study of identical twins. V was cut by 9 bases and J by 0 bases, with 12 bases left in between. This CDR3 contains 14 residues. In TCRdb, the 5' RACE reads were re-called with MiXCR into one record per CDR3 protein. In the table there are 540,000 or so distinct CDR3 sequences, about a fifth of which are singletons. Study outcomes and limitations: High-abundance cord blood beta clonotypes had fewer insertions; memory repertoires showed none.

This clonotype was seen more than once but under ten times. Antigen specificity is unknown. Another study also made use of these data, one on yellow fever vaccine responses in identical twins.

The specimen was CD4+ T cells sorted from blood. The source of this sequence is a woman younger than 35 in good health. The rearrangement links TRBV12-3 or TRBV12-4 to TRBJ2-4, with D unclear. The CDR3 bases are TGTGCCAGTGCCGTAAGCCAAGCCAAAAACATTCAGTACTTC. Protein: CASAVSQAKNIQYF.